Listed below are T cell receptor beta chains from one sample, sequenced in a study of T-cell memory formation after mild COVID-19. TCRdb itself ran the 5' RACE reads through MiXCR, one entry per CDR3 protein. The sample has under 300,000 distinct CDR3 sequences, 9.4% seen once; the top ten hold around 20%. Sequencing was carried out using PBMCs or a T cell subset sorted from them (not recorded which). Receptors originate from a man younger than 30 who had mild COVID-19 (a few samples of this study predate the infection). Cell type and time point are not known. Both conserved end residues are part of each CDR3. A D gene is named only where the DNA matches it firmly. Expanded clones are given a class, and other clones once, few, many or no size at all.

>TRBD1|TRBJ1-5|TRBV7-9|many
CASSVGGKPQHF
TGTGCCAGCAGCGTAGGGGGCAAGCCCCAGCATTTT
>TRBD1|TRBJ1-2|TRBV6-6|.
CASVTGTGFGYTF
TGTGCCAGCGTTACCGGGACAGGGTTCGGCTACACCTTC
>TRBD2|TRBJ2-1|TRBV6-2/TRBV6-3|few
CASSPAGGADEQFF
TGTGCCAGCAGTCCGGCGGGGGGCGCCGATGAGCAGTTCTTC
>.|TRBJ2-3|TRBV6-2/TRBV6-3|few
CASMGAGYTDTQYF
TGTGCCAGCATGGGGGCAGGGTACACAGATACGCAGTATTTT
>.|TRBJ2-3|TRBV7-2|few
CASSLGLGELADTQYF
TGTGCCAGCAGCTTAGGATTGGGGGAGTTAGCAGATACGCAGTATTTT
>.|TRBJ1-1|TRBV5-1|few
CASSSEVQTTNTEAFF
TGCGCCAGCAGCTCCGAAGTACAGACCACGAACACTGAAGCTTTCTTT
>TRBD2|TRBJ2-4|TRBV29-1|.
CSVPGTSGVNIQYF
TGCAGCGTTCCCGGGACTAGCGGGGTCAACATTCAGTACTTC
>.|TRBJ1-2|TRBV5-4|.
CASSWGPLRANYGYTF
TGTGCCAGCAGCTGGGGGCCGTTACGAGCTAACTATGGCTACACCTTC
>.|TRBJ1-4|TRBV10-3|many
CAISEVQGGEKLFF
TGTGCCATCAGTGAGGTCCAGGGCGGTGAAAAACTGTTTTTT
>TRBD1|TRBJ1-2|TRBV20-1|.
CSAWDRGTSYTF
TGCAGTGCCTGGGACAGGGGAACGAGCTACACCTTC
>.|TRBJ1-4|TRBV5-4|few
CASSLGSSAQGEKLFF
TGTGCCAGCAGCTTGGGGAGTTCGGCCCAAGGGGAAAAACTGTTTTTT
>.|TRBJ2-7|TRBV2|.
CASSEANFVGYEQYF
TGTGCCAGCAGTGAGGCGAACTTTGTCGGCTACGAGCAGTACTTC
>.|TRBJ1-2|TRBV25-1|few
CASSGQGRVYGYTF
TGTGCCAGCAGTGGTCAGGGAAGGGTCTATGGCTACACCTTC
>TRBD1|TRBJ2-1|TRBV12-5|few
CASGSPIPGQGLIF
TGTGCTAGTGGTTCGCCCATCCCGGGACAGGGTTTGATCTTC
>TRBD1|TRBJ1-2|TRBV27|.
CASTRQGMVGGYTF
TGTGCCAGCACCCGACAGGGAATGGTCGGGGGCTACACCTTC
>.|TRBJ1-4|TRBV6-5|.
CASSGTTGGEKLFF
TGTGCCAGCAGCGGGACCACTGGGGGTGAAAAACTGTTTTTT
>.|TRBJ2-1|TRBV5-1|few
CASSLPGPLNEQFF
TGCGCCAGCAGCTTGCCCGGGCCTCTCAATGAGCAGTTCTTC
>.|TRBJ2-7|TRBV20-1|.
CSARDRLGGSYEQYF
TGCAGTGCTAGAGATCGCCTTGGTGGCTCCTACGAGCAGTACTTC
>.|TRBJ2-7|TRBV5-1|few
CASSSDSFGYEQYF
TGCGCCAGCAGCTCGGACAGCTTCGGCTACGAGCAGTACTTC
>TRBD2|TRBJ2-3|TRBV12-3/TRBV12-4|few
CASSDPSGTRTDTQYF
TGTGCCAGCAGCGACCCCTCCGGGACTAGGACCGATACGCAGTATTTT
>.|TRBJ1-4|TRBV7-2|.
CASSYEQAMANEKLFF
TGTGCCAGCAGCTACGAACAGGCGATGGCTAATGAAAAACTGTTTTTT
>TRBD2|TRBJ2-5|TRBV7-7|.
CASSLDLAGGGETQYF
TGTGCCAGCAGCTTAGATCTGGCGGGGGGGGGCGAGACCCAGTACTTC
>TRBD2|TRBJ2-7|TRBV13|.
CASSFRTSGAYEQYF
TGTGCCAGCAGCTTCCGGACTAGCGGGGCCTACGAGCAGTACTTC
>.|TRBJ2-1|TRBV7-7|few
CASSHRQARLHEQFF
TGTGCCAGCAGCCACCGTCAAGCTAGGCTCCATGAGCAGTTCTTC
>.|TRBJ1-3|TRBV12-3/TRBV12-4|.
CASIRGNSGNTIYF
TGTGCCAGCATCCGGGGGAACTCTGGAAACACCATATATTTT
>.|TRBJ2-1|TRBV6-6|.
CASRPGLSSYNEQFF
TGTGCCAGCAGACCGGGCCTTAGCTCCTACAATGAGCAGTTCTTC
>.|TRBJ2-2|TRBV5-1|few
CASSFTDLNTGELFF
TGCGCCAGCAGCTTTACAGACCTGAACACCGGGGAGCTGTTTTTT
>.|TRBJ2-2|TRBV4-3|.
CASSQTGELFF
TGCGCCAGCAGCCAGACCGGGGAGCTGTTTTTT
>.|TRBJ2-5|TRBV29-1|few
CRTNSGKYQETQYF
TGCAGGACCAACTCTGGGAAGTACCAAGAGACCCAGTACTTC
>.|TRBJ1-6|TRBV28|few
CASSSLQGRDSPLHF
TGTGCCAGCAGTTCTCTACAGGGACGGGATTCACCCCTCCACTTT
>.|TRBJ1-5|TRBV20-1|few
CSARPTGNQPQHF
TGCAGTGCTAGACCTACGGGCAATCAGCCCCAGCATTTT
>TRBD1|TRBJ1-1|TRBV7-9|.
CASSSDRGPTEAFF
TGTGCCAGCAGCAGTGACAGGGGGCCCACTGAAGCTTTCTTT
>.|TRBJ1-6|TRBV6-1|.
CASSLVGGTRSPLHF
TGTGCCAGCAGCCTTGTGGGAGGCACCCGTTCACCCCTCCACTTT
>.|TRBJ2-2|TRBV12-3/TRBV12-4|.
CASSWQGGAGELFF
TGTGCCAGCAGTTGGCAGGGGGGTGCCGGGGAGCTGTTTTTT
>TRBD1|TRBJ2-7|TRBV6-5|few
CASSYRTGTYEQYF
TGTGCCAGCAGTTACAGGACAGGGACGTACGAGCAGTACTTC
>.|TRBJ2-7|TRBV3-1|many
CASSQRAGAGEQYF
TGTGCCAGCAGCCAACGAGCTGGGGCAGGCGAGCAGTACTTC
>.|TRBJ1-6|TRBV6-5|many
CASRSYNSPLHF
TGTGCCAGCCGCAGTTATAATTCACCCCTCCACTTT
>.|TRBJ2-7|TRBV6-5|.
CASSSRQETYEQYF
TGTGCCAGCAGTTCCCGACAGGAGACCTACGAGCAGTACTTC
>TRBD1|TRBJ1-4|TRBV4-3|.
CASSQETGGFGTNEKLFF
TGCGCCAGCAGCCAAGAAACAGGGGGTTTCGGGACTAATGAAAAACTGTTTTTT
>.|TRBJ1-2|TRBV6-5|.
CASSYRTSPYGYTF
TGTGCCAGCAGTTACCGGACATCGCCTTATGGCTACACCTTC
>.|TRBJ2-2|TRBV6-6|.
CASSVVSGTGELFF
TGTGCCAGCTCGGTAGTGTCGGGTACCGGGGAGCTGTTTTTT
>TRBD1|TRBJ1-1|TRBV5-1|many
CASSLQGGNTEAFF
TGTGCCAGCAGCTTACAGGGGGGGAACACTGAAGCTTTCTTT
>TRBD2|TRBJ2-5|TRBV5-1|.
CASSSFFGGSQETQYF
TGCGCCAGCAGCTCTTTCTTCGGCGGGAGCCAAGAGACCCAGTACTTC
>.|TRBJ1-6|TRBV7-2|few
CASSLAGAGNSPLHF
TGTGCCAGCAGCTTAGCCGGGGCGGGTAATTCACCCCTCCACTTT
>.|TRBJ2-6|TRBV5-1|few
CASSRLSGALLSGANVLTF
TGCGCCAGCAGCCGTCTGAGTGGGGCCTTACTCTCTGGGGCCAACGTCCTGACTTTC
>TRBD1|TRBJ1-2|TRBV30|.
CAWSRGQGAFGNYGYTF
TGTGCCTGGAGTAGGGGACAGGGGGCGTTCGGTAACTATGGCTACACCTTC
>.|TRBJ2-5|TRBV7-2|few
CASRTTGGFQETQYF
TGTGCCAGCAGGACCACAGGAGGCTTCCAAGAGACCCAGTACTTC
>.|TRBJ2-3|TRBV11-2|few
CASSLLQARTDTQYF
TGTGCCAGCAGCTTACTCCAGGCTCGCACAGATACGCAGTATTTT
>TRBD1|TRBJ2-5|TRBV12-3/TRBV12-4|few
CASSSFRTGIRETQYF
TGTGCCAGCAGTTCCTTTCGGACAGGCATCAGAGAGACCCAGTACTTC
>.|TRBJ2-2|TRBV10-3|few
CAISESAQDGTGELFF
TGTGCCATCAGTGAGTCGGCTCAGGACGGGACCGGGGAGCTGTTTTTT
>.|TRBJ1-5|TRBV20-1|few
CSASRGGGNNQPQHF
TGCAGTGCTAGTCGGGGGGGAGGTAACAATCAGCCCCAGCATTTT
>.|TRBJ2-3|TRBV7-2|few
CATRSGVGRYADTQYF
TGTGCCACCCGATCTGGGGTAGGGCGGTATGCAGATACGCAGTATTTT